This T cell receptor (beta chain) originates from a study of neurological immune-mediated disorders (dated by TCRdb to about 2019). Regarding the complete study: Among the approximately 34 multiple sclerosis patients, about 31 had relapsing-remitting MS and 3 had secondary progressive MS. The study compared peripheral blood TCR-beta repertoires of HTLV-I-associated myelopathy (HAM/TSP) patients, multiple sclerosis patients and healthy controls using UMI-based sequencing. The approximately 100 TCR-beta libraries included longitudinal samples, technical triplicates and paired sorted CD4+ and CD8+ T-cell subsets alongside PBMC samples. The cohort was made up of about 68 subjects, consisting of some 15 HAM/TSP patients, around 35 multiple sclerosis patients and 20 healthy controls.

This clonotype was found many times. Its antigen is not yet known. Qualities for individual bases were not recorded, and no much larger clone is one base off. Trimming takes 6 bases from V and 6 bases from J, and the germline ends sit 12 bases apart. CDR1 and CDR2 are drawn from the germline V gene: MNHEY, SVGEGT. The CDR3 spans 13 residues, from the cysteine through the phenylalanine. Only the CDR3 DNA stays, 39 bases, in frame from base 1. For unsorted PBMC libraries, 2 million PBMCs were used after storage in RNAlater at -80 degrees C until RNA extraction. Multiple sclerosis patients were enrolled in a US clinical protocol evaluating disease progression by magnetic resonance imaging. Peripheral blood was subjected to Ficoll-Hypaque density gradient centrifugation to isolate PBMCs, which were then cryopreserved in liquid nitrogen. cDNA was synthesized by template-switch 5'RACE using a primer carrying a 10-nucleotide random unique molecular identifier by which each TCR transcript was tagged. Every sequencing run yielded over 160 million TCR-beta sequences covering 15-18 subjects. The RNeasy kit was used for extraction of total RNA. The KAPA Real-time Library Amplification kit was used to amplify TCR-beta VDJ regions with primers for the TCR constant region and the 5'RACE anchor. Sample indexes and Illumina adaptors were added in a first PCR, and a second PCR then increased library yield. After Ampure bead purification, the TCR product of roughly 650 bp was size-selected on a 2% E-gel SizeSelection system. Library quality was checked on a Bioanalyzer, concentration was measured with Qubit, and libraries were quantified with the Kapa Library Quantification kit before pooling. An Illumina HiSeq 2500 sequenced the libraries paired-end 2 x 150 bp. To increase sequence diversity, roughly 24-31% phiX was spiked into each library pool. Per the authors' processing: The UMI-based MiGEC pipeline processed quality-filtered reads and removed over 75% of raw TCR sequences during error correction. VDJ genes were aligned to IMGT germline references, and each clonotype was defined by a unique CDR3 amino acid sequence together with V-J genes. Clonal expansion, Shannon diversity and CDR3 relatedness (CalcPairwiseDistances, ClusterSamples) were evaluated with VDJtools, and phylogenetic trees were built with CLCbio workbench. Using coefficient-of-variation modelling across technical triplicates, the study counted a clone as expanded if it had at least 8 unique UMIs. TCRdb reprocessed the public reads (quality trimming at Q25 with fastp, clone calling with MiXCR) and kept in-frame beta chains. All rows with the same CDR3 protein become a single entry with the most common DNA and genes. The V and J calls were determined by TCRdb, not by the authors. Recorded for this sample are about 59,000 distinct CDR3 sequences; roughly 3.3% of them occurred a single time. About 3% of the sample is in the top ten clones.

What the work shows at the level of the full study, not this receptor alone: TCR clonal expansion was highest in HAM/TSP patients and lowest in MS patients, with MS patients falling below even healthy controls. No association of the MS cluster with clinical or MRI features was observed, and the need for larger cohorts was stated by the authors. In a phylogenetic analysis, the repertoires of 18 out of 34 MS patients fell into a single cluster of related CDR3 sequences, pointing to a possible signature at the repertoire level. Across subjects, expanded clones never shared an identical CDR3 amino acid sequence, which suggests that the TCR-beta repertoires in every group were private.

The receptor was isolated from a woman aged 30 to 39 with multiple sclerosis. The chain is made from TRBV6-2 or TRBV6-3 and TRBJ2-4, and the D gene may be TRBD1, 6 bases matching. Sequences were obtained from PBMCs. DNA sequence: TGTGCCAGCAGCCCCGGACAGTTAAACATTCAGTACTTC. Translated, this gives CASSPGQLNIQYF.